This T cell receptor beta chain comes out of a study of shared clonotypes between healthy human individuals. Study-level findings and limits: With a handful of donors compared, roughly 5% of naive CD4 clonotypes were shared.

CD8 cells regarded as naive lacked CD45RO, were positively chosen for CCR7, and omitted terminally differentiated effector memory CD45RA+ cells. Over several immunoSEQ plates, each subset's genomic DNA was distributed in even portions. Libraries were prepared by immunoSEQ multiplex PCR; TCRdb keeps only in-frame clonotypes and omits some of them. The repertoire holds 700,000 to 950,000 clones, with about 96% as singletons. This CDR3 spans 10 amino acids. The ends were cut back, 8 bases at V and 6 bases at J, with 8 bases in the middle. Germline V gene sequence: CDR1 SNHLY, CDR2 FYNNEI. Details on this clone: Its antigen is as yet unknown.

V and J are TRBV2 and TRBJ2-7; D is perhaps TRBD1 (5 bases). This TCR derives from a young man in good health. Sequenced sample: naive CD8+ T cells sorted from blood. CDR3 DNA sequence: TGTGCCAGCCTTGGGGCCGAGCAGTACTTC. Protein product: CASLGAEQYF.